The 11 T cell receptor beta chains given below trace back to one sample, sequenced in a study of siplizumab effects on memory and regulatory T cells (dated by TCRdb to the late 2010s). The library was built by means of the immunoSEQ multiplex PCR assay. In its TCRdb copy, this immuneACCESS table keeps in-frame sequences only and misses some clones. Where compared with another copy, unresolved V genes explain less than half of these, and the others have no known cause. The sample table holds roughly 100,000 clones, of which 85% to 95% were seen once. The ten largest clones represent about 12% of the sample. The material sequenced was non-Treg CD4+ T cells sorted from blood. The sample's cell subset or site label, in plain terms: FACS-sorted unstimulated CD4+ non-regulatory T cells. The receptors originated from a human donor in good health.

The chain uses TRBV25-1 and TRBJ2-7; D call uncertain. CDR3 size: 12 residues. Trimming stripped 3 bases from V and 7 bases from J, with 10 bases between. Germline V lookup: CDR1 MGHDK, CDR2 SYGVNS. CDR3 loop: CASSDIAWEQYF. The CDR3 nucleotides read TGTGCCAGCAGTGATATTGCGTGGGAGCAGTACTTC.

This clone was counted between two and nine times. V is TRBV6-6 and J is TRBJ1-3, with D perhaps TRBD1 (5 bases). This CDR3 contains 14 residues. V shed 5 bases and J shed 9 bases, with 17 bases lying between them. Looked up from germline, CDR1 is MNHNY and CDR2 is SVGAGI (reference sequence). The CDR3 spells CASSTGQQGSTIYF. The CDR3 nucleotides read TGTGCCAGCAGTACCGGACAACAAGGGAGCACCATATATTTT.

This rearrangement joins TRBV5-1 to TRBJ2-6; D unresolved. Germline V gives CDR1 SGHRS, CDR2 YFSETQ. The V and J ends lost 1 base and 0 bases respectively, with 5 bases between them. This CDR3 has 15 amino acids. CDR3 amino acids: CASSLLRSGANVLTF. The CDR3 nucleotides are TGCGCCAGCAGCTTGCTCCGCTCTGGGGCCAACGTCCTGACTTTC.

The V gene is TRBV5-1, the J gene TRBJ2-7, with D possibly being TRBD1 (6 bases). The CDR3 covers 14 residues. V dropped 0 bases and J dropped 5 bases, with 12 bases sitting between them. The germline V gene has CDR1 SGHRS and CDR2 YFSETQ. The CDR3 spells CASSLDGGADEQYF. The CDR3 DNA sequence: TGCGCCAGCAGCTTGGATGGGGGCGCGGACGAGCAGTACTTC.

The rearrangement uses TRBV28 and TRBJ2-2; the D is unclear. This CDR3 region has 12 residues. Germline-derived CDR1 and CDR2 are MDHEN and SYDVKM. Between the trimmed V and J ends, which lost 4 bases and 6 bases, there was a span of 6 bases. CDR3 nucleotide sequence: TGTGCCAGCAGTTCAAGTCCCGGGGAGCTGTTTTTT. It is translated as CASSSSPGELFF.

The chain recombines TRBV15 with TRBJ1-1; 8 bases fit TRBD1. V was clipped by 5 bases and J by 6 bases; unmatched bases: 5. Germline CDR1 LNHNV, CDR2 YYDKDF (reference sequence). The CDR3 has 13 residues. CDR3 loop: CATSLLQGAEAFF. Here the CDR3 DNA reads TGTGCCACCAGCCTATTACAGGGGGCTGAAGCTTTCTTT. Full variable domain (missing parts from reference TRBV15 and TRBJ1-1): DAMVIQNPRYQVTQFGKPVTLSCSQTLNHNVMYWYQQKSSQAPKLLFHYYDKDFNNEADTPDNFQSRRPNTSFCFLDIRSPGLGDTAMYLCATSLLQGAEAFFGQGTRLTVV.

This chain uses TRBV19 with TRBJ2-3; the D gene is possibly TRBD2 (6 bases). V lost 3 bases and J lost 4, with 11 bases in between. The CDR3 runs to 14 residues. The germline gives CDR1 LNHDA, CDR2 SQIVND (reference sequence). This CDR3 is CASSIRESADTQYF. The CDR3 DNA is TGTGCCAGTAGTATCCGGGAGTCAGCAGATACGCAGTATTTT.

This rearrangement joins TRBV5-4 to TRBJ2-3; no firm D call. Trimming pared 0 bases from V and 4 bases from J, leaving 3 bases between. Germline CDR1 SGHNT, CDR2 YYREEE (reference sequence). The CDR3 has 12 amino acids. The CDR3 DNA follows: TGTGCCAGCAGCTTGGACGCAGATACGCAGTATTTT. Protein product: CASSLDADTQYF.

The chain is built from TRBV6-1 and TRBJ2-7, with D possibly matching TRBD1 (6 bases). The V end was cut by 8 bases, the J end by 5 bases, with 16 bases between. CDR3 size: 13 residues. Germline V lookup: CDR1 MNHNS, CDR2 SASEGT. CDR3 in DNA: TGTGCCAGCCATGAGGCAGGGGCCCACGAGCAGTACTTC. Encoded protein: CASHEAGAHEQYF.

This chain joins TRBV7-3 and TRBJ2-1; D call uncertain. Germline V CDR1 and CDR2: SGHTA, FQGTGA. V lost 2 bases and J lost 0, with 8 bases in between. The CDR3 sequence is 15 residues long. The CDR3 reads CASSLVGNSYNEQFF. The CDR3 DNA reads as TGTGCCAGCAGCTTAGTAGGGAACTCCTACAATGAGCAGTTCTTC.

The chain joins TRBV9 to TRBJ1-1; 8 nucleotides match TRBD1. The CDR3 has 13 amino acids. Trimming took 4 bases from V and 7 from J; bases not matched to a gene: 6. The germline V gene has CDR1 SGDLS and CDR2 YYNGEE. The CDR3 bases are TGTGCCAGCAGCTACGACAGGGGCAGTGAAGCTTTCTTT. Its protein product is CASSYDRGSEAFF.